The clone carrying this TCR beta chain was detected only a few times. Clones were read by immunoSEQ multiplex PCR, and TCRdb kept only the in-frame ones, dropping some. The sample lists 95,000 to 150,000 clones; roughly nine tenths were seen once. Seattle patient enrollment occurred during active infection, with longitudinal follow-up thereafter. V shed 6 bases and J 0 bases; nucleotides not matched to a gene: 7. This CDR3 contains 16 residues. CDR1 is SGHRS and CDR2 is YFSETQ in the germline V gene. This sample is drawn from a study of blood T cell repertoires in COVID-19. On the study more broadly: From the United States, Italy and Spain came samples of acute and convalescent COVID-19. The cDNA or gDNA used as material had been derived from T cells, B-cell-depleted T cells, or PBMCs.

The chain has TRBV5-1 and TRBJ2-3; 10 bases align to TRBD2. The sample was peripheral blood. This sequence was found in a man over 45 with COVID-19, enrolled during active disease. The CDR3 DNA reads as TGCGCCAGCAAGACTAGCGGGTCATGGAGCACAGATACGCAGTATTTT. It is translated as CASKTSGSWSTDTQYF.